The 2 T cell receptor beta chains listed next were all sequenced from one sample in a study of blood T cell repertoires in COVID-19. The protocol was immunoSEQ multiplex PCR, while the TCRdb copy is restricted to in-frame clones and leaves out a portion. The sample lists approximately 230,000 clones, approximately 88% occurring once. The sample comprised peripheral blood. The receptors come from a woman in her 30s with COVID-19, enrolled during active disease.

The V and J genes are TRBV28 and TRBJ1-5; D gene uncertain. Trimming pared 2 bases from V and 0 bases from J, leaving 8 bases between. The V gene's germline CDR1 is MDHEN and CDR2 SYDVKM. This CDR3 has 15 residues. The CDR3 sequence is CASSLRQSSNQPQHF. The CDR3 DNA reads TGTGCCAGCAGTTTAAGACAAAGTAGCAATCAGCCCCAGCATTTT.

The CDR3 DNA reads TGTGCCAGCAGCCAAGGGGTCGGATCCGGGGAGACCCAGTACTTC. It encodes CASSQGVGSGETQYF. The gene calls are TRBV4-2 and TRBJ2-5; unclear D gene. Trimming shortened V by 1 base and J by 5 bases, and 14 bases separated the two germline ends. CDR1 is LGHNA, CDR2 YNFKEQ, per germline. The CDR3 runs 15 residues.